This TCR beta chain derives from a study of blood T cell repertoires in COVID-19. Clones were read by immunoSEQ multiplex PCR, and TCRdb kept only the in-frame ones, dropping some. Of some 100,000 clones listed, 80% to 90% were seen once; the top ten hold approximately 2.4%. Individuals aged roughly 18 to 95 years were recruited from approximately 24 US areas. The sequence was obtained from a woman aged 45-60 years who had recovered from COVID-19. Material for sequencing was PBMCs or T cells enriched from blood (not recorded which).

The CDR3 region is CAISPASSGASGEQYF. Written as DNA, the CDR3 is TGTGCCATCAGCCCGGCCTCGTCAGGGGCGAGCGGCGAGCAGTACTTC. The J gene is TRBJ2-7, the V gene TRBV10-3; maybe TRBD1 (6 bases). The CDR3 covers 16 residues. The V end was cut by 6 bases, the J end by 6 bases, with 24 bases between. Germline assignment: CDR1 ENHRY and CDR2 SYGVKD.